The 26 T cell receptor beta chains presented below share a single source sample, sequenced in a study of neurological immune-mediated disorders (dated by TCRdb to the late 2010s). The library was produced with 5' RACE. The sequencer was an Illumina HiSeq 2500. The raw public data were reprocessed by TCRdb itself: fastp quality trimming at Q25, MiXCR clonotype calling, in-frame beta chains only. Rows merge per CDR3 protein into single entries with the most common DNA and genes. This sample is represented by roughly 30,000 distinct CDR3 sequences; 12% of them were singletons. The leading ten clones occupy about 5.3% of the sample. The sample comprised PBMCs. These receptors all come from an older woman in good health.

In this sample, this clonotype turned up many times. This chain links TRBV12-3 or TRBV12-4 with TRBJ1-1; D is possibly TRBD1 (6 bases). V was clipped by 5 bases and J by 4 bases, with 8 bases between them. This CDR3 spans 12 amino acids. The CDR3 region is CASSPRGTEAFF. The DNA of the CDR3 is TGTGCCAGCAGTCCCAGGGGCACTGAAGCTTTCTTT.

The rearrangement uses TRBV29-1 and TRBJ2-1; 9 nucleotides agree with TRBD1. V lost 2 bases, J lost 10 bases, and 3 bases stayed unmatched. This CDR3 spans 12 amino acids. Per germline, CDR1 SQVTM and CDR2 ANQGSEA. Here the CDR3 reads CSVERQGGEQFF. CDR3 bases: TGCAGCGTTGAACGACAGGGGGGCGAGCAGTTCTTC.

This clonotype was counted many times. The chain has TRBV5-1 and TRBJ2-3; D gene uncertain. V dropped 7 bases and J dropped 4 bases, with 16 bases sitting between them. From germline, CDR1 is SGHRS and CDR2 YFSETQ. The CDR3 contains 14 residues. CDR3 in amino acids: CASRVEHTSDTQYF. CDR3 sequence (DNA): TGCGCCAGCCGGGTGGAGCATACATCAGATACGCAGTATTTT.

This clonotype has at least ten counts. The CDR3 bases are TGCGCCAGCAGCTTGAACAGCGGGGGGGCCGTTAGTGGCAAAAACATTCAGTACTTC. Protein: CASSLNSGGAVSGKNIQYF. The rearrangement joins TRBV5-1 to TRBJ2-4, with 10 nucleotides matching TRBD2. With 1 base clipped from V and 3 bases from J, the junction kept 13 bases outside the gene matches. Germline V CDR1 and CDR2: SGHRS, YFSETQ. The CDR3 is 19 residues long. Drawing the rest from reference TRBV5-1 and TRBJ2-4, the complete variable domain is KAGVTQTPRYLIKTRGQQVTLSCSPISGHRSVSWYQQTPGQGLQFLFEYFSETQRNKGNFPGRFSGRQFSNSRSEMNVSTLELGDSALYLCASSLNSGGAVSGKNIQYFGAGTRLSVL.

This clonotype appeared many times. V is TRBV6-5 and J is TRBJ1-1, with D possibly TRBD1 on 6 matching bases. V gave up 4 bases and J gave up 0 bases, with 24 bases separating them. The CDR3 has 19 amino acids. The germline V gene encodes CDR1 MNHEY and CDR2 SVGAGI. CDR3 region: CASSSSPGAGGKMNTEAFF. CDR3 bases: TGTGCCAGCAGTTCTAGCCCGGGGGCCGGGGGGAAAATGAACACTGAAGCTTTCTTT.

This chain joins TRBV18 and TRBJ1-5; D is unclear. This CDR3 region has 15 residues. V was pared by 1 base and J by 0 bases, with 7 bases between. CDR1 and CDR2 from the germline V gene are KGHSH and LQKENI. The CDR3 DNA is TGTGCCAGCTCACCACGGGAGGGTAGCAATCAGCCCCAGCATTTT. Protein sequence: CASSPREGSNQPQHF.

This clonotype was counted many times. V and J are TRBV5-6 and TRBJ1-5; a possible D gene is TRBD1 (6 bases). This CDR3 spans 12 amino acids. V lost 4 bases and J 6 bases, leaving 8 bases between the germline ends. Germline-derived CDR1 and CDR2 are SGHDT and YYEEEE. This CDR3 reads CASSTRGQPQHF. The CDR3 DNA follows: TGTGCCAGCAGCACCAGGGGTCAGCCCCAGCATTTT.

This clonotype was recorded many times. The chain combines TRBV20-1 with TRBJ2-2; TRBD2 agrees at 8 bases. This CDR3 region has 16 residues. In germline, CDR1 is DFQATT, CDR2 SNEGSKA (reference sequence). V shed 0 bases, J shed 7 bases, and the junction held 10 bases outside the gene matches. In DNA, the CDR3 is TGCAGTGCTAGAGATTTATCGACTAGCGACATCGGGGAGCTGTTTTTT. It codes for CSARDLSTSDIGELFF.

Many counts were recorded for this clonotype. V gene TRBV7-8 combines with J gene TRBJ2-2; the D is unclear. The germline V gene encodes CDR1 SGHVS and CDR2 FQNEAQ. V lost 5 bases, J lost 0 bases, and 19 bases lay in between. This CDR3 contains 18 residues. The CDR3 protein is CASSHGVSESANTGELFF. The CDR3 bases are TGTGCCAGCAGCCACGGAGTGTCGGAGTCAGCGAACACCGGGGAGCTGTTTTTT.

This clonotype was counted at least ten times. Written as DNA, the CDR3 is TGTGCCAGCAGCCTAAATAGTCAAGAGACCCAGTACTTC. It yields the protein CASSLNSQETQYF. This chain connects TRBV7-3 to TRBJ2-5; D is unclear. V was cut by 5 bases and J by 2 bases, with 9 bases left in between. This CDR3 contains 13 residues. Germline CDR1 and CDR2: SGHTA and FQGTGA.

Within the sample, this clonotype is medium-sized (0.01 to 0.1%). The rearrangement joins TRBV4-1 to TRBJ2-7, with D tentatively TRBD1 (6 bases). This CDR3 region has 16 residues. The germline CDR1 and CDR2 sequences are MGHRA and YSYEKL. V lost 4 bases and J lost 0, with 16 bases in between. The CDR3, as DNA: TGCGCCAGCAGCCGATCTGGGGGCAAGAGCTCCTACGAGCAGTACTTC. Protein product: CASSRSGGKSSYEQYF.

The V call is TRBV12-3 or TRBV12-4, the J call TRBJ2-5, with D perhaps matching TRBD1 (6 bases). V was cut by 6 bases and J by 4 bases, with 15 bases left in between. The CDR3 extends over 14 amino acids. The CDR3 DNA is TGTGCCAGCAGCGGGACAAGGGGAAGAGAGACCCAGTACTTC. It yields the protein CASSGTRGRETQYF.

This clonotype was picked up many times. This chain joins TRBV7-2 and TRBJ2-1, with 14 bases fitting TRBD2. Trimming removed 2 bases from V and 12 bases from J; junction bases left unmatched: 12. The CDR3 covers 17 residues. Germline loops: CDR1 SGHTA, CDR2 FQGNSA. The CDR3 coding sequence is TGTGCCAGCAGCTTATTGACCGGGACTAGCGGGGGTTCTGGGCAGTTCTTC. Translated, it gives CASSLLTGTSGGSGQFF.

This clonotype was picked up many times. V is TRBV25-1 and J is TRBJ2-3; D call uncertain. The germline V gene has CDR1 MGHDK and CDR2 SYGVNS. Trimming cost V 5 bases and J 6 bases, with 12 bases left between them. The CDR3 contains 13 residues. In DNA, the CDR3 is TGTGCCAGCAGTCGTCCCACCCCGGATACGCAGTATTTT. Its translation: CASSRPTPDTQYF.

This clonotype was counted ten times or more. The V call is TRBV27, the J call TRBJ1-1; TRBD1 might be the D (6 bases). V shed 6 bases and J shed 3 bases, with 14 bases lying between them. In germline, CDR1 is MNHEY, CDR2 SMNVEV (reference sequence). The CDR3 has 14 residues. In DNA form, the CDR3 reads TGTGCCAGCAGGGAGAGGGGGGTGGACACTGAAGCTTTCTTT. It specifies CASRERGVDTEAFF.

This clonotype was picked up many times. V gene TRBV20-1 combines with J gene TRBJ1-1; tentative D call: TRBD1 (5 bases). Germline V gene data show CDR1 as DFQATT and CDR2 as SNEGSKA (reference sequence). The CDR3 extends over 14 amino acids. V was pared by 0 bases and J by 2 bases, with 10 bases between. The CDR3 DNA follows: TGCAGTGCTAGAGACTATCAGGGTAACACTGAAGCTTTCTTT. Encoded protein: CSARDYQGNTEAFF.

This clonotype was observed many times. V and J are TRBV5-1 and TRBJ1-4, with D possibly TRBD1 on 5 matching bases. The CDR3 has 16 residues. V lost 4 bases to trimming and J lost 0 bases, with 13 bases between them. Germline V CDR1 and CDR2: SGHRS, YFSETQ. CDR3 sequence: CASSLGPPSTNEKLFF. The CDR3 coding sequence is TGCGCCAGCAGCCTGGGACCCCCGTCAACTAATGAAAAACTGTTTTTT.

Ten or more counts support this clonotype. The rearrangement uses TRBV7-8 and TRBJ2-1; TRBD2 agrees at 7 bases. Germline loops: CDR1 SGHVS, CDR2 FQNEAQ. The CDR3 length is 17 residues. V lost 5 bases and J lost 0; bases outside the gene matches: 10. This chain's CDR3 is CASSLMGGSSSYNEQFF. The CDR3 DNA is TGTGCCAGCAGCCTTATGGGGGGGTCAAGCTCCTACAATGAGCAGTTCTTC.

This clonotype occurred many times. CDR3 sequence: CASSKQGSDYGYTF. CDR3 sequence (DNA): TGTGCCAGCAGTAAACAGGGGAGTGATTATGGCTACACCTTC. V gene TRBV5-5 combines with J gene TRBJ1-2, with 7 bases identical to TRBD1. J lost 5 bases, V lost 5 bases, and 9 bases had no gene match. The CDR3 totals 14 residues. Looked up from germline, CDR1 is SGHKS and CDR2 is YYEKEE (reference sequence).

This clonotype was counted ten times or more. At one end the junction does not follow the germline gene, possibly because of a read error. The V gene is TRBV12-3 or TRBV12-4, the J gene TRBJ2-5; 13 bases line up with TRBD2. The CDR3 covers 14 residues. CDR3 sequence (DNA): TGTGCCAGCAGCCCTAAAGGACTAGCGGGGGCTTCCCTCTTC. Encoded protein: CASSPKGLAGASLF.

This clonotype qualifies as medium-sized. The rearrangement links TRBV5-1 to TRBJ2-3; tentatively, D is TRBD1 (6 bases). V was clipped by 4 bases and J by 2 bases, with 20 bases between them. Germline CDR1 is SGHRS and CDR2 is YFSETQ. The length of the CDR3 is 17 residues. CDR3 amino acids: CASSPLGGLLNTDTQYF. CDR3 DNA sequence: TGCGCCAGCAGCCCGTTAGGGGGTCTCCTCAACACAGATACGCAGTATTTT.

V usage is TRBV19 and J usage is TRBJ2-1; 10 bases align to TRBD1. The germline V gene has CDR1 LNHDA and CDR2 SQIVND (reference sequence). CDR3 size: 19 residues. The ends lost 4 bases at V and 0 bases at J; junction bases unmatched: 12. The CDR3 DNA is TGTGCCAGTAGTAGCCGGGACAGGGGTTCATGGAGCTCCTACAATGAGCAGTTCTTC. This encodes CASSSRDRGSWSSYNEQFF.

This clonotype was seen at least ten times. The CDR3 is CASSLGDIDSPLHF. The CDR3 bases are TGCGCCAGCAGCTTGGGCGACATAGATTCACCCCTCCACTTT. J is TRBJ1-6 and V is TRBV5-1; unclear D gene. Germline CDR1 is SGHRS and CDR2 is YFSETQ. V lost 0 bases to trimming and J lost 8 bases, with 9 bases between them. The CDR3 runs 14 residues.

This clonotype came up many times. The J gene is TRBJ1-6, the V gene TRBV4-3; D might be TRBD1 (6 bases). Trimming cost V 0 bases and J 10 bases, with 10 bases left between them. The CDR3 consists of 14 residues. Germline V gene sequence: CDR1 LGHNA, CDR2 YSLEER. CDR3 in DNA: TGCGCCAGCAGCCAAGATTTCAGGGGCTCACCCCTCCACTTT. Protein sequence: CASSQDFRGSPLHF.

This clonotype showed up many times. This chain joins TRBV28 and TRBJ2-2; tentatively, D is TRBD1 (5 bases). The germline gives CDR1 MDHEN, CDR2 SYDVKM. The germline V and J ends were trimmed by 5 bases and 1 base, with 11 bases remaining between them. The CDR3 sequence is 15 residues long. CDR3 nucleotides: TGTGCCAGCAGTACAACAGGTCGGAACACCGGGGAGCTGTTTTTT. This translates into CASSTTGRNTGELFF.

This clonotype was detected once. The junction shows a germline mismatch at one end, possibly a read error. The gene calls are TRBV7-8 and TRBJ1-1; 9 bases map to TRBD1. Per the germline V gene, CDR1 is SGHVS and CDR2 is FQNEAQ. The CDR3 consists of 14 residues. This CDR3 reads CARSSGQGIGKAFF. CDR3 in DNA: TGTGCCAGAAGCTCAGGACAGGGGATAGGTAAAGCTTTCTTT.